A single sample is the source of the 15 T cell receptor beta chains below, sequenced in a study of shared clonotypes between healthy human individuals. TCRdb's copy holds only in-frame clones and misses some; the assay was immunoSEQ multiplex PCR. Of 2 million to 2.5 million clones in the sample, 90% to 95% were seen once. Sample: naive CD4+ T cells from PBMCs. As for subset: CD45RA+ positively selected. These receptors all come from a man aged 18 to 35 in good health. Some clones in this sample may be carry-over from other donors' samples.

The V call is TRBV9, the J call TRBJ2-3; D is ambiguous. CDR3 length: 15 amino acids. Per the germline V gene, CDR1 is SGDLS and CDR2 is YYNGEE. Trimming cost V 2 bases and J 1 base, with 11 bases left between them. The CDR3 loop reads CASSVAAFRTDTQYF. The CDR3 nucleotides are TGTGCCAGCAGCGTCGCCGCGTTTCGCACAGATACGCAGTATTTT.

The CDR3 is CATSKGAYEQYF. In DNA form, the CDR3 reads TGTGCCACCTCTAAGGGGGCCTACGAGCAGTACTTC. The chain uses TRBV6-5 and TRBJ2-7, with D perhaps matching TRBD1 (6 bases). V lost 10 bases and J lost 2, with 12 bases in between. CDR3 length equals 12 residues. Germline CDR1 reads MNHEY; CDR2 reads SVGAGI.

The chain carries TRBV7-2 and TRBJ1-5; D possibly corresponds to TRBD1 (5 bases). Trimming left V 5 bases short and J 6 bases short, with 14 bases between. This CDR3 comprises 14 residues. CDR1 and CDR2 from the germline V gene are SGHTA and FQGNSA. As DNA, the CDR3 is TGTGCCAGCAGCCCTAGACAGACGAGTCAGCCCCAGCATTTT. It translates to CASSPRQTSQPQHF.

The chain couples TRBV6-5 to TRBJ2-6; D is ambiguous. Trimming pared 6 bases from V and 2 bases from J, leaving 11 bases between. The CDR3 length is 15 residues. Germline V lookup: CDR1 MNHEY, CDR2 SVGAGI. The CDR3 DNA is TGTGCCAGCAGCCTACCACTCCCTGGGGCCAACGTCCTGACTTTC. Residues: CASSLPLPGANVLTF.

The chain uses TRBV6-1 and TRBJ2-5, with 9 bases identical to TRBD1. Trimming cost V 3 bases and J 6 bases; bases outside gene matches: 8. The CDR3 is made up of 15 amino acids. Germline CDR1 is MNHNS and CDR2 is SASEGT. The chain's CDR3 is CASSDPGTGFKTQYF. The CDR3 DNA follows: TGTGCCAGCAGTGATCCAGGGACAGGGTTCAAGACCCAGTACTTC.

This chain joins TRBV7-7 and TRBJ2-1, with D possibly being TRBD1 or TRBD2 (6 bases each). Germline CDR1 reads SSHAT; CDR2 reads FNYEAQ (reference sequence). The length of the CDR3 is 16 residues. Trimming pared 4 bases from V and 1 base from J, leaving 14 bases between. CDR3 residues: CASSWGPSASYNEQFF. The CDR3 DNA reads as TGTGCCAGCAGCTGGGGGCCTAGCGCATCCTACAATGAGCAGTTCTTC.

The chain combines TRBV28 with TRBJ2-3; no firm D call. Per the germline V gene, CDR1 is MDHEN and CDR2 is SYDVKM. This CDR3 is 13 amino acids long. Trimming cost V 7 bases and J 2 bases, with 10 bases left between them. This CDR3 reads CASTRTNTDTQYF. The CDR3 nucleotides read TGTGCCAGCACCAGAACCAACACAGATACGCAGTATTTT.

This clone was recorded once. Additional DNA sequences in this sample encode the identical CDR3. V is TRBV6-5 and J is TRBJ1-5; no firm D call. Germline assignment: CDR1 MNHEY and CDR2 SVGAGI. Trimming shortened V by 0 bases and J by 5 bases, and 11 bases separated the two germline ends. This CDR3 spans 15 amino acids. DNA for the CDR3: TGTGCCAGCAGTTACTCGTGGACGGGCGATCAGCCCCAGCATTTT. Its translation is CASSYSWTGDQPQHF.

The V gene is TRBV12-5, the J gene TRBJ2-7; D ambiguous. CDR1 is LGHNT, CDR2 FRNRAP, per germline. The V end lost 4 bases, the J end lost 6 bases, and 10 bases lay between the germline ends. This CDR3 is built from 12 residues. The CDR3 sequence: CASGYEGIEQYF. CDR3 nucleotide sequence: TGTGCTAGTGGTTATGAAGGCATCGAGCAGTACTTC.

Points on this clone: The identical CDR3 is also encoded by other nucleotide sequences in the sample. CDR3 sequence reads: CASSGYGYTF. The CDR3 region has the DNA TGTGCCAGCAGTGGCTATGGCTACACCTTC. The V and J genes are TRBV2 and TRBJ1-2; D gene uncertain. V was pared by 4 bases and J by 4 bases, with 1 base between. The CDR3 length is 10 residues. CDR1 and CDR2 (germline): SNHLY, FYNNEI.

The chain has TRBV30 and TRBJ2-2; TRBD2 matches 16 bases. V lost 5 bases, J lost 6 bases, and 6 bases stayed unmatched. The CDR3 consists of 16 residues. Germline V lookup: CDR1 GTSNPN, CDR2 SVGIG (reference sequence). Written as DNA, the CDR3 is TGTGCCTGGTCGGGGACTAGCGGGAGGGCTCCCGGGGAGCTGTTTTTT. Translating it yields CAWSGTSGRAPGELFF. The full variable domain, with the rest looked up from reference TRBV30 and TRBJ2-2, is SQTIHQWPATLVQPVGSPLSLECTVEGTSNPNLYWYRQAAGRGLQLLFYSVGIGQISSEVPQNLSASRPQDRQFILSSKKLLLSDSGFYLCAWSGTSGRAPGELFFGEGSRLTVL.

The chain combines TRBV7-9 with TRBJ2-3; 8 nucleotides match TRBD2. This CDR3 region has 16 residues. With V trimmed by 5 bases and J by 0 bases, 7 bases remained unmatched. The germline V gene encodes CDR1 SEHNR and CDR2 FQNEAQ (reference sequence). The DNA of the CDR3 is TGTGCCAGCAGCCTCGGGTCTAGCGGGAGCACAGATACGCAGTATTTT. Its protein product is CASSLGSSGSTDTQYF.

The chain carries TRBV6-5 and TRBJ2-7; TRBD2 is a possible D gene (6 bases). The V gene lost 0 bases and the J gene lost 3 bases, with 12 bases spanning the gap. This CDR3 is 15 amino acids long. From germline, CDR1 is MNHEY and CDR2 SVGAGI. The CDR3 DNA reads TGTGCCAGCAGTTACTCGCTCCCGGGAGTCTACGAGCAGTACTTC. Amino acid sequence: CASSYSLPGVYEQYF.

The chain recombines TRBV7-3 with TRBJ2-5; 8 nucleotides align to TRBD1. The CDR3 covers 13 residues. Germline values: CDR1 SGHTA, CDR2 FQGTGA. V lost 5 bases to trimming and J lost 5 bases; unmatched junction nucleotides: 4. CDR3 sequence: CASSAQGVETQYF. Written as DNA, the CDR3 is TGTGCCAGCAGCGCACAGGGGGTGGAGACCCAGTACTTC.

About this clone: It is likely a read error, because the conserved phenylalanine at the end of the CDR3 is missing. No DNA is shown, since the ends of the CDR3 on it are uncertain; the CDR3 is the one TCRdb lists. The chain combines TRBV7-3 with TRBJ2-7; TRBD1 is the table's D call and was not checked against the DNA. Germline CDR1 SGHTA, CDR2 FQGTGA. The CDR3 extends over 12 residues, inclusive of both ends. The CDR3 protein is CASSLISGTGGD.